Presented here are 12 T cell receptor beta chains from one specimen sequenced in a study of T cell repertoires in cytomegalovirus infection. TCRdb re-analysed the reads in MiXCR, keeping a single row per CDR3 protein. The data hold fewer than 250,000 distinct CDR3 sequences, with over 9% observed a single time. Sequenced: PBMCs. The receptors come from a human donor in good health (CMV status not recorded). Some clones in this sample may be carry-over from other donors' samples.

Many counts were recorded for this clonotype. The chain has TRBV19 and TRBJ1-2, with 8 bases matching TRBD1. Germline V gene sequence: CDR1 LNHDA, CDR2 SQIVND (reference sequence). V lost 8 bases, J lost 7 bases, and 9 bases stayed unmatched. This CDR3 contains 13 residues. DNA for the CDR3: TGTGCCAGTTACGGCAGGGGGCCGGTTGGCTACACCTTC. Its protein is CASYGRGPVGYTF.

This clonotype was counted only a few times. V is TRBV6-6 and J is TRBJ2-3, with D maybe TRBD2 (6 bases). The V gene's germline CDR1 is MNHNY and CDR2 SVGAGI (reference sequence). The V end lost 5 bases, the J end lost 7 bases, and 16 bases lay between the germline ends. The CDR3 is made up of 14 amino acids. The CDR3 DNA reads as TGTGCCAGCAGTCGGTCGCAGGGAGGTAATACGCAGTATTTT. Its protein is CASSRSQGGNTQYF.

This clonotype was picked up many times. The genes are TRBV14 and TRBJ2-3, with D unclear. Germline-derived CDR1 and CDR2 are SGHDN and FVKESK. This CDR3 has 14 amino acids. V lost 4 bases and J 5 bases, leaving 13 bases between the germline ends. DNA for the CDR3: TGTGCCAGCAGCCGGAATCCGATGGGAGATACGCAGTATTTT. Translated, it gives CASSRNPMGDTQYF.

The sample holds a few counts of this clonotype. The chain uses TRBV20-1 and TRBJ2-1; 8 bases map to TRBD2. Germline trimming cut 3 bases from V and 0 bases from J; bases unmatched to any gene: 7. Germline lookup yields CDR1 DFQATT and CDR2 SNEGSKA (reference sequence). The CDR3 loop spans 16 amino acids. As DNA, the CDR3 is TGCAGTGCTAGTAAAATTAGCGGGATCTCCTACAATGAGCAGTTCTTC. Its protein is CSASKISGISYNEQFF.

As to this clonotype: Given the absence of the conserved phenylalanine or tryptophan at the CDR3 end, a read error is likely. The V gene is TRBV27, the J gene TRBJ2-7; perhaps TRBD1 as D (7 bases). Germline CDR1 MNHEY, CDR2 SMNVEV (reference sequence). Trimming took off 6 bases at V and 6 bases at J, with 15 bases between the two ends. The CDR3 is made up of 13 amino acids. In DNA, the CDR3 is TGTGCCAGCAGCATGGGCAGGGGGGTCGAGCAGTACTGC. Amino acids: CASSMGRGVEQYC.

This clonotype was seen many times. The rearrangement links TRBV7-6 to TRBJ2-2; D gene uncertain. CDR1 is SGHVS, CDR2 FNYEAQ, per germline. This CDR3 contains 13 residues. V was clipped by 0 bases and J by 10 bases, with 9 bases between them. The CDR3 loop is CASSLAPGQELFF. In nucleotides, the CDR3 is TGTGCCAGCAGCTTAGCCCCGGGTCAGGAGCTGTTTTTT.

This clonotype was recorded a few times. The J gene is TRBJ2-1, the V gene TRBV4-1, with 8 bases that match TRBD2. V gave up 0 bases and J gave up 6 bases; unmatched junction bases: 7. The germline V gene has CDR1 MGHRA and CDR2 YSYEKL. The CDR3 sequence is 16 residues long. CDR3 nucleotide sequence: TGCGCCAGCAGCCAAGATCCGGGGGGGCTCCTCAATGAGCAGTTCTTC. Translated: CASSQDPGGLLNEQFF.

This chain connects TRBV29-1 to TRBJ2-1, with TRBD1 identical over 8 bases. The CDR3 has 12 amino acids. The V segment lost 5 bases and the J segment 10 bases; nucleotides outside the gene matches: 7. CDR1 SQVTM and CDR2 ANQGSEA come from the germline V gene. CDR3 in amino acids: CSVLDRVKEQFF. Here the CDR3 DNA reads TGCAGCGTTCTGGACAGGGTCAAAGAGCAGTTCTTC.

This clonotype was seen a few times. The chain couples TRBV6-2 or TRBV6-3 to TRBJ2-1, with D possibly matching TRBD2 (6 bases). V was cut by 5 bases and J by 4 bases, with 18 bases left in between. The CDR3 contains 16 residues. Germline loops: CDR1 MNHEY, CDR2 SVGEGT. Here the CDR3 reads CASSLLGLATYNEQFF. CDR3 coding DNA: TGTGCCAGCAGTCTACTCGGCCTAGCGACATACAATGAGCAGTTCTTC.

The rearrangement joins TRBV3-1 to TRBJ2-2; D ambiguous. V lost 6 bases, J lost 4 bases, and 15 bases lay in between. The CDR3 spans 15 residues. Germline assignment: CDR1 LGHDT and CDR2 YNNKEL (reference sequence). The CDR3 region has the DNA TGTGCCAGCAGGCCAAGATTGGGTAGCACCGGGGAGCTGTTTTTT. Translating gives CASRPRLGSTGELFF.

This clonotype came up a few times. This chain joins TRBV18 and TRBJ2-5, with 9 nucleotides matching TRBD1. The CDR3 consists of 15 residues. The V and J ends lost 6 bases and 4 bases, in that order; junction bases with no gene match: 9. The germline gives CDR1 KGHSH, CDR2 LQKENI. The CDR3 loop reads CASSYATGGGETQYF. Written as DNA, the CDR3 is TGTGCCAGCTCGTACGCGACAGGGGGAGGAGAGACCCAGTACTTC.

The J gene is TRBJ1-5, the V gene TRBV19; no definite D call. V was pared by 0 bases and J by 7 bases, with 7 bases between. The CDR3 sequence is 13 residues long. The germline gives CDR1 LNHDA, CDR2 SQIVND (reference sequence). The CDR3 sequence is CASSIDIRQPQHF. The CDR3, as DNA: TGTGCCAGTAGTATAGATATACGGCAGCCCCAGCATTTT.